This entry features one T cell receptor beta chain sequence. V was clipped by 3 bases and J by 3 bases; unmatched bases: 13. Germline V CDR1 and CDR2: SGHAT, FQNNGV. This CDR3 contains 18 residues. The data were taken from a study of blood T cell repertoires in COVID-19. In the study's own analysis: Researchers report that nucleated cell counts were estimated from reference gene primer amplification. Data came from immunoSEQ multiplex PCR; TCRdb stores just in-frame clones and leaves some out. V and J calls and clone size come straight from that table; D and trimming were deduced from the DNA. Here the sample spans fewer than 300,000 clones, about 90% being singletons.

The sequenced sample consisted of peripheral blood. The clonotype was recovered from a young woman with COVID-19, enrolled during active disease. This chain joins TRBV11-2 and TRBJ1-3; 8 bases are a match to TRBD1. The CDR3 DNA is TGTGCCAGCAGCTTCGGAGCCCAGGGGGCCCACCATGGAAACACCATATATTTT. The encoded protein is CASSFGAQGAHHGNTIYF. Looking up the rest from reference TRBV11-2 and TRBJ1-3 gives the full variable domain: EAGVAQSPRYKIIEKRQSVAFWCNPISGHATLYWYQQILGQGPKLLIQFQNNGVVDDSQLPKDRFSAERLKGVDSTLKIQPAKLEDSAVYLCASSFGAQGAHHGNTIYFGEGSWLTVV.